The 28 T cell receptor beta chains below all came from one sample that was sequenced in a study of T cell clonality in common variable immunodeficiency. Points from the study as a whole: In common variable immunodeficiency, TCR beta chains reportedly carried fewer deletions and N-nucleotide insertions.

Sequencing was performed with immunoSEQ multiplex PCR; in TCRdb, only in-frame clones are kept and a portion is missing. The data show around 14,000 clones, with none appearing a single time. What these receptors recognize is not known. Sequencing input: peripheral blood mononuclear cells. These receptors originate from a human donor with common variable immunodeficiency.

Worth noting for this clone: The read terminates 3 residues before the CDR3 end, so the remaining end is supplied by the germline J gene. This rearrangement joins TRBV19 to TRBJ1-5; D is ambiguous. This CDR3 contains 13 residues. CDR1 and CDR2 from the germline V gene are LNHDA and SQIVND (reference sequence). V was shortened by 3 bases and J by 4 bases, with 7 bases between the two germline ends. The part of the CDR3 DNA that was read is TGTGCCAGTAGTATCAGGCTAAATCAGCCC. Residues: CASSIRLNQP. The full CDR3 reads CASSIRLNQPQHF.

Points on this clone: The read falls 3 residues short of the CDR3 end, and the missing part is taken from the germline J gene. This chain links TRBV7-3 with TRBJ2-1; TRBD1 matches at 9 bases. The CDR3 sequence is 15 residues long. Per germline, CDR1 SGHTA and CDR2 FQGTGA. V lost 2 bases, J lost 7 bases, and 6 bases stayed unmatched. The CDR3 sequence: CASSLYGTGFNEQFF. Incomplete CDR3 DNA: TGTGCCAGCAGCTTATACGGGACAGGGTTTAATGAG. Full variable domain (missing parts from reference TRBV7-3 and TRBJ2-1): GAGVSQTPSNKVTEKGKYVELRCDPISGHTALYWYRQSLGQGPEFLIYFQGTGAADDSGLPNDRFFAVRPEGSVSTLKIQRTERGDSAVYLCASSLYGTGFNEQFFGPGTRLTVL.

In this sample, this clone turned up a few times. The CDR3 goes on 3 residues after the read ends, and that part is filled in from the germline J gene. The chain has TRBV7-2 and TRBJ2-4; D possibly corresponds to TRBD2 (5 bases). V was clipped by 2 bases and J by 5 bases, with 13 bases between them. The CDR3 has 15 amino acids. CDR1 is SGHTA and CDR2 is FQGNSA in the germline V gene. The sequenced part of the CDR3 DNA is TGTGCCAGCAGCTTACGAGGGCAGAACCAAAACATT. Its protein product is CASSLRGQNQNI. The complete CDR3 sequence is CASSLRGQNQNIQYF.

This clone occurred a few times. The read falls 3 residues short of the CDR3 end, and the missing part is taken from the germline J gene. J is TRBJ1-6 and V is TRBV19; 7 nucleotides agree with TRBD1. The CDR3 consists of 14 residues. Germline V lookup: CDR1 LNHDA, CDR2 SQIVND (reference sequence). The V gene end was trimmed by 7 bases and the J gene end by 4 bases; junction bases not matched to a gene: 4. The CDR3 region is CASNPGGYNSPLHF. Incomplete CDR3 DNA: TGTGCCAGTAACCCAGGGGGATATAATTCACCC.

Regarding this clone: With the read ending 3 residues before the CDR3 end, the germline J gene is used to fill in that end. The gene calls are TRBV11-2 and TRBJ2-7; 10 nucleotides line up with TRBD1. The CDR3 is made up of 14 amino acids. Germline V lookup: CDR1 SGHAT, CDR2 FQNNGV. V lost 5 bases and J lost 5; bases outside the gene matches: 6. CDR3 DNA, as far as it was read: TGTGCCAGCAGCCCCGGACAGGGGGACCACGAG. Encoded protein: CASSPGQGDHE. The whole CDR3 protein reads CASSPGQGDHEQYF.

Notes on this clone: The read comes to an end 3 residues before the CDR3 does, leaving the germline J gene to fill in the end. The rearrangement uses TRBV19 and TRBJ2-4; TRBD2 agrees at 10 bases. J lost 8 bases, V lost 4 bases, and 8 bases had no gene match. Germline CDR1 and CDR2: LNHDA and SQIVND (reference sequence). CDR3 length equals 15 residues. The DNA read from the CDR3 is TGTGCCAGTAGTAAGAGCGGGGGGGCGGTTGACATT. Translating it yields CASSKSGGAVDI. The full CDR3 sequence reads CASSKSGGAVDIQYF.

This clone was observed a few times. The read halts 3 residues ahead of the CDR3 end, with the missing end drawn from the germline J gene. The gene calls are TRBV18 and TRBJ2-1, with 14 bases aligning to TRBD2. The germline gives CDR1 KGHSH, CDR2 LQKENI. The CDR3 totals 17 residues. V lost 4 bases and J lost 1; bases outside the gene matches: 3. The CDR3 spells CASSLTSGGGSYNEQFF. The sequenced CDR3 bases are TGTGCCAGCTCACTGACTAGCGGGGGGGGGTCCTACAATGAG.

In the case of this clone: With the read ending 3 residues before the CDR3 end, the germline J gene is used to fill in that end. The chain is built from TRBV23-1 and TRBJ2-5; no clear D. TRBV23-1 is an ORF, and what it does is uncertain. The ends were cut back, 0 bases at V and 2 bases at J, with 13 bases in the middle. The CDR3 consists of 16 residues. Incomplete CDR3 DNA: TGCGCCAGCAGTCAATCGGCAGGCCGCATTCAAGAGACC. It is translated as CASSQSAGRIQET. The CDR3, in full, reads CASSQSAGRIQETQYF.

This clone was counted between two and nine times. The sequence runs out 3 residues before the end of the CDR3; the remainder is reconstructed from the germline J gene. The chain employs TRBV7-9 and TRBJ1-5, with no clear D. Germline-derived CDR1 and CDR2 are SEHNR and FQNEAQ (reference sequence). V was cut by 2 bases and J by 3 bases, with 5 bases left in between. The length of the CDR3 is 13 residues. The CDR3 region is CASSLNTNQPQHF. The CDR3 DNA, read in part, is TGTGCCAGCAGCTTAAACACCAATCAGCCC.

A word on this clone: The read stops 3 residues short of the end of the CDR3; the missing end is completed from the germline J gene. V usage is TRBV19 and J usage is TRBJ2-3; 8 bases line up with TRBD1. V shed 4 bases, J shed 3 bases, and the junction held 6 bases outside the gene matches. Per germline, CDR1 LNHDA and CDR2 SQIVND (reference sequence). CDR3 length: 15 amino acids. The DNA read from the CDR3 is TGTGCCAGTAGTACCTCAAGGACAGGGACAGATACG. Amino acid sequence: CASSTSRTGTDT. The full CDR3 is CASSTSRTGTDTQYF.

This clone has a handful of counts. The read gets to within 3 residues of the CDR3 end, and the germline J gene fills in the rest. This rearrangement joins TRBV19 to TRBJ2-3, with 7 bases fitting TRBD2. CDR1 is LNHDA and CDR2 is SQIVND in the germline V gene (reference sequence). Trimming removed 1 base from V and 8 bases from J; junction bases left unmatched: 9. The CDR3 has 15 amino acids. CDR3 sequence reads: CASSIGLAVTSTQYF. Incomplete CDR3 DNA: TGTGCCAGTAGTATAGGTCTAGCGGTAACCTCTACG.

This clone was detected a few times. The observed sequence ends 3 residues before the CDR3 terminus, with the missing tail filled in from the germline J gene. The V and J genes are TRBV19 and TRBJ1-5; 10 bases are shared with TRBD1. Losses at the gene ends were 5 bases for V and 4 bases for J; bases not matched to a gene: 11. Germline V gene data show CDR1 as LNHDA and CDR2 as SQIVND (reference sequence). This CDR3 has 17 residues. The CDR3 DNA, read in part, is TGTGCCAGTAGTTCAGGACAGGGGGAGTTTTGGAATCAGCCC. Protein: CASSSGQGEFWNQP. The entire CDR3 is CASSSGQGEFWNQPQHF.

This clone came up a few times. From the germline J gene comes the end of the CDR3, since the read stops 3 residues before it. The V gene is TRBV7-8, the J gene TRBJ2-5, with D possibly being TRBD2 (6 bases). CDR1 is SGHVS, CDR2 FQNEAQ, per germline. CDR3 length: 13 amino acids. Trimming stripped 5 bases from V and 5 bases from J, with 12 bases between. This CDR3 reads CASSPRTKETQYF. Incomplete CDR3 DNA: TGTGCCAGCAGCCCCCGGACTAAGGAGACC. The full variable domain, rest sourced from reference TRBV7-8 and TRBJ2-5, is GAGVSQSPRYKVAKRGQDVALRCDPISGHVSLFWYQQALGQGPEFLTYFQNEAQLDKSGLPSDRFFAERPEGSVSTLKIQRTQQEDSAVYLCASSPRTKETQYFGPGTRLLVL.

This clone was observed a few times. From the germline J gene comes the end of the CDR3, since the read stops 3 residues before it. The rearrangement joins TRBV18 to TRBJ2-3; perhaps TRBD1 as D (5 bases). The CDR3 length is 12 residues. Germline CDR1 is KGHSH and CDR2 is LQKENI. The CDR3 reads CASSLRVDTQYF. The covered CDR3 bases are TGTGCCAGCTCCCTCAGGGTCGACACG.

Comments on this clone: The CDR3 extends 3 residues past the end of the read, so its final part is completed from the germline J gene. The chain combines TRBV18 with TRBJ2-7; D is possibly TRBD1 (5 bases). The CDR3 is 16 residues long. The V end lost 2 bases, the J end lost 2 bases, and 16 bases lay between the germline ends. Germline V gene lookup returns CDR1 KGHSH and CDR2 LQKENI. The chain's CDR3 is CASSPSLGQGTYEQYF. The sequenced part of the CDR3 DNA is TGTGCCAGCTCACCAAGCTTGGGGCAGGGAACCTACGAG.

This clone was seen a handful of times. The CDR3 end is not reached by the read, which stops 3 residues before it; the germline J gene fills it in. V usage is TRBV7-9 and J usage is TRBJ2-5; TRBD1 agrees at 8 bases. Losses at the gene ends were 2 bases for V and 1 base for J; bases not matched to a gene: 0. CDR1 is SEHNR and CDR2 is FQNEAQ in the germline V gene (reference sequence). The CDR3 has 14 residues. CDR3 region: CASSLTGGQETQYF. The part of the CDR3 DNA that was read is TGTGCCAGCAGCTTAACAGGGGGCCAAGAGACC.

A word on this clone: The read terminates 3 residues ahead of where the CDR3 ends, so the germline J gene completes it. This chain connects TRBV18 to TRBJ2-5, with a possible D match to TRBD1 (6 bases). Germline V CDR1 and CDR2: KGHSH, LQKENI. This CDR3 is built from 15 residues. Trimming took off 5 bases at V and 4 bases at J, with 17 bases between the two ends. The CDR3 reads CASSKQGSGRETQYF. Incomplete CDR3 DNA: TGTGCCAGCTCAAAACAGGGTTCCGGTCGAGAGACC.

In its sample, this clone was seen a few times. The read stops 3 residues short of the end of the CDR3; the missing end is completed from the germline J gene. The chain is built from TRBV5-6 and TRBJ2-7; D gene unclear. Trimming took 0 bases from V and 2 from J, leaving 12 bases between them. Germline V CDR1 and CDR2: SGHDT, YYEEEE. This CDR3 is 15 amino acids long. Here the CDR3 reads CASSLGLLVTYEQYF. The sequenced CDR3 bases are TGTGCCAGCAGCTTGGGTCTTCTAGTAACCTACGAG.

This clone was detected a few times. The read stops 3 residues short of the end of the CDR3; the missing end is completed from the germline J gene. V gene TRBV19 combines with J gene TRBJ1-5; unclear D gene. The CDR3 sequence is 13 residues long. V was cut by 7 bases and J by 5 bases, with 12 bases left in between. The germline CDR1 and CDR2 sequences are LNHDA and SQIVND (reference sequence). The CDR3 region is CASTVGSHQPQHF. CDR3 bases read: TGTGCCAGTACCGTCGGGTCGCATCAGCCC. Using reference TRBV19 and TRBJ1-5 for the parts outside the CDR3, the full variable domain is DGGITQSPKYLFRKEGQNVTLSCEQNLNHDAMYWYRQDPGQGLRLIYYSQIVNDFQKGDIAEGYSVSREKKESFPLTVTSAQKNPTAFYLCASTVGSHQPQHFGDGTRLSIL.

This clone was detected only a few times. With the read ending 3 residues before the CDR3 end, the germline J gene is used to fill in that end. The rearrangement links TRBV19 to TRBJ1-1, with a tentative D call TRBD1 (5 bases). There are 15 residues in the CDR3. The germline V gene encodes CDR1 LNHDA and CDR2 SQIVND (reference sequence). V was cut by 4 bases and J by 4 bases, with 16 bases left in between. The sequenced CDR3 bases are TGTGCCAGTAGTAAAGCGGGGGGTTTGGGCACTGAA. Amino acids: CASSKAGGLGTE. The entire CDR3 protein is CASSKAGGLGTEAFF.

Turning to this clone: The read ends 3 residues early relative to the CDR3; the germline J gene fills the gap. V and J are TRBV7-8 and TRBJ1-6, with D perhaps TRBD1 (5 bases). The CDR3 is made up of 15 amino acids. V shed 5 bases and J shed 3 bases, with 11 bases lying between them. CDR1 is SGHVS and CDR2 is FQNEAQ in the germline V gene. The DNA read from the CDR3 is TGTGCCAGCAGCCCACGGGGGAGCTATAATTCACCC. Its protein product is CASSPRGSYNSP. Given in full, the CDR3 is CASSPRGSYNSPLHF. Based on the CDR3 plus reference TRBV7-8 and TRBJ1-6, the full variable domain is GAGVSQSPRYKVAKRGQDVALRCDPISGHVSLFWYQQALGQGPEFLTYFQNEAQLDKSGLPSDRFFAERPEGSVSTLKIQRTQQEDSAVYLCASSPRGSYNSPLHFGNGTRLTVT.

Worth noting for this clone: The read is 3 residues too short to cover the CDR3 end, so that end is filled in from the germline J gene. The chain employs TRBV2 and TRBJ2-1, with 8 bases aligning to TRBD2. The germline gives CDR1 SNHLY, CDR2 FYNNEI. J lost 9 bases, V lost 6 bases, and 13 bases had no gene match. The CDR3 has 15 amino acids. The CDR3 is CASRRIGGGAGEQFF. The sequenced part of the CDR3 DNA is TGTGCCAGCAGAAGAATCGGGGGGGGCGCGGGTGAG.

A few counts support this clone. The read gets to within 3 residues of the CDR3 end, and the germline J gene fills in the rest. This chain uses TRBV5-6 with TRBJ2-1; 10 nucleotides agree with TRBD2. Unmatched junction bases numbered 8, after V lost 4 bases and J lost 7 bases. This CDR3 has 15 amino acids. CDR1 and CDR2 from the germline V gene are SGHDT and YYEEEE. The CDR3 protein is CASSRTGLAVNEQFF. The sequenced part of the CDR3 DNA is TGTGCCAGCAGCCGAACAGGACTAGCGGTAAATGAG.

CDR3 DNA, as far as it was read: TGTGCCAGCAGCTCCTACCAAGTCGGAGGGGAAAAA. It codes for CASSSYQVGGEK. The complete CDR3 reads CASSSYQVGGEKLFF. This chain uses TRBV7-2 with TRBJ1-4, with no clear D. The CDR3 is cut off 3 residues early in the read; its end comes from the germline J gene. The V end was cut by 4 bases, the J end by 8 bases, with 17 bases between. Germline CDR1 reads SGHTA; CDR2 reads FQGNSA. There are 15 residues in the CDR3. The full variable domain, its missing parts supplied by reference TRBV7-2 and TRBJ1-4, is GAGVSQSPSNKVTEKGKDVELRCDPISGHTALYWYRQSLGQGLEFLIYFQGNSAPDKSGLPSDRFSAERTGGSVSTLTIQRTQQEDSAVYLCASSSYQVGGEKLFFGSGTQLSVL.

This clone was seen more than once but under ten times. The missing CDR3 end, 3 residues past where the read stops, is filled in from the germline J gene. The chain employs TRBV29-1 and TRBJ2-7; TRBD1 matches at 7 bases. This CDR3 contains 12 residues. Germline CDR1 reads SQVTM; CDR2 reads ANQGSEA. V lost 7 bases, J lost 0 bases, and 3 bases stayed unmatched. The sequenced part of the CDR3 DNA is TGCAGCGCCCGGGACAGCTCCTACGAG. It codes for CSARDSSYE. The full-length CDR3 reads as CSARDSSYEQYF.

Regarding this clone: The CDR3 end is not reached by the read, which stops 3 residues before it; the germline J gene fills it in. This chain links TRBV18 with TRBJ2-7; TRBD1 matches 7 bases. The junction had 10 bases not matched to a gene; V was cut back by 3 bases and J by 5 bases. From germline, CDR1 is KGHSH and CDR2 LQKENI. This CDR3 region has 15 residues. CDR3 DNA (partial): TGTGCCAGCTCACCGGGACAGCGCGGGCGGGACGAG. Protein product: CASSPGQRGRDE. The whole CDR3 is CASSPGQRGRDEQYF.

Of note for this clone: Read sequence stops 3 residues before the CDR3 end, and the germline J gene provides the missing end. This rearrangement joins TRBV2 to TRBJ2-1, with 9 nucleotides matching TRBD2. V shed 2 bases and J 8 bases; nucleotides not matched to a gene: 4. The CDR3 is 14 amino acids. Germline loops: CDR1 SNHLY, CDR2 FYNNEI. This CDR3 reads CASSERRGGDEQFF. The covered CDR3 bases are TGTGCCAGCAGTGAAAGGCGGGGGGGTGATGAG.

In regard to this clone: The CDR3 is cut off 3 residues early in the read; its end comes from the germline J gene. This sequence joins TRBV18 and TRBJ2-3; TRBD1 aligns across 8 bases. Trimming removed 6 bases from V and 4 bases from J; junction bases left unmatched: 9. CDR3 length: 15 residues. The V gene's germline CDR1 is KGHSH and CDR2 LQKENI. The covered CDR3 bases are TGTGCCAGCTCGATGACAGGGGCGAGGGCAGATACG. This gives the protein CASSMTGARADT. From start to end, the CDR3 is CASSMTGARADTQYF.